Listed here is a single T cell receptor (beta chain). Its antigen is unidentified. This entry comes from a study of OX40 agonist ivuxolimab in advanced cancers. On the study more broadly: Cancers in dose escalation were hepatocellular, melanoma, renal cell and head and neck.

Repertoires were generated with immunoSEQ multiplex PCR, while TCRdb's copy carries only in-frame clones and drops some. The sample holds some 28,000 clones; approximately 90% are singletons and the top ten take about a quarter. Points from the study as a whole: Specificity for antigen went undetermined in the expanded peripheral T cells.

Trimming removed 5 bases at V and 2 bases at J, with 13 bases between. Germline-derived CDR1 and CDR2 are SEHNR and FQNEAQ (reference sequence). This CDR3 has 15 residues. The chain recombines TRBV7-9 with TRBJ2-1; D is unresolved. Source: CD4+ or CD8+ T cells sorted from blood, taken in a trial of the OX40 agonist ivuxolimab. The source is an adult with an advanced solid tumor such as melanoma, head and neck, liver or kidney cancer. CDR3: CASSPLGGTYNEQFF. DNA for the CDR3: TGTGCCAGCAGCCCCTTGGGTGGAACCTACAATGAGCAGTTCTTC.